One and the same sample provided the 10 T cell receptor beta chains below, sequenced in a study of T-cell memory formation after mild COVID-19. MiXCR was run by TCRdb on the 5' RACE reads, yielding one entry per CDR3 protein. The sample has roughly 370,000 distinct CDR3 sequences, approximately 15% seen once. Sequenced material: PBMCs or a T cell subset sorted from them (not recorded which). These TCRs come from a man between 18 and 29 years old who had mild COVID-19 (a few samples of this study predate the infection). Cell type and time point are not known.

This clonotype was recorded a few times. The chain has TRBV5-1 and TRBJ1-3, with D unclear. Germline V gene data show CDR1 as SGHRS and CDR2 as YFSETQ. The CDR3 extends over 14 amino acids. V gave up 4 bases and J gave up 3 bases, with 11 bases separating them. The CDR3 spells CASSEGLGGNTIYF. The CDR3 DNA reads as TGCGCCAGCAGCGAGGGCCTCGGTGGAAACACCATATATTTT.

In this sample, this clonotype turned up a few times. This chain joins TRBV28 and TRBJ2-7; D gene ambiguous. Germline loops: CDR1 MDHEN, CDR2 SYDVKM. Trimming stripped 4 bases from V and 2 bases from J, with 12 bases between. The CDR3 is 14 amino acids. This CDR3 is CASSYGGKPYEQYV. CDR3 nucleotide sequence: TGTGCCAGCAGTTACGGTGGGAAGCCCTACGAGCAGTACGTC.

The gene calls are TRBV4-1 and TRBJ1-5; D may be TRBD1 (6 bases). The CDR3 has 16 residues. Germline V CDR1 and CDR2: MGHRA, YSYEKL. Trimming removed 4 bases at V and 4 bases at J, with 17 bases between. The CDR3 spells CASSPVGGLGNQPQHF. The CDR3 nucleotides are TGCGCCAGCAGCCCAGTAGGGGGGCTGGGAAATCAGCCCCAGCATTTT.

This clonotype was seen a handful of times. The chain has TRBV6-4 and TRBJ2-6; D call uncertain. Trimming removed 2 bases at V and 9 bases at J, with 17 bases between. The CDR3 is 16 residues long. Germline assignment: CDR1 MRHNA and CDR2 SNTAGT. CDR3 nucleotide sequence: TGTGCCAGCAGTGACGTAACAGCCTTTGAGGTCAACGTCCTGACTTTC. Translation gives CASSDVTAFEVNVLTF.

This clonotype was seen more than once but under ten times. Written as DNA, the CDR3 is TGCAGCTCCAGGGGTTCGATGTCAGATACGCAGTATTTT. This gives the protein CSSRGSMSDTQYF. The chain links TRBV29-1 to TRBJ2-3; a weak D match, TRBD1 (6 bases). The CDR3 is 13 residues long. Germline assignment: CDR1 SQVTM and CDR2 ANQGSEA. The germline V and J ends were trimmed by 8 bases and 4 bases, with 16 bases remaining between them.

This clonotype was observed a handful of times. For the CDR3, the DNA is TGTGCCTCGGACAGTCAAGGTCACACCTTC. This translates into CASDSQGHTF. The chain carries TRBV19 and TRBJ1-2, with D possibly being TRBD1 (6 bases). The CDR3 totals 10 residues. Germline lookup yields CDR1 LNHDA and CDR2 SQIVND (reference sequence). The ends were cut back, 11 bases at V and 12 bases at J, with 16 bases in the middle.

Details on this clonotype: A single base separates this from a much larger clone, so it may be a read error. The chain carries TRBV10-3 and TRBJ2-3; no clear D gene. Germline V gene lookup returns CDR1 ENHRY and CDR2 SYGVKD. The CDR3 covers 13 residues. In nucleotides, the CDR3 is TGTGCCATCAGTGAGGGTCCCACAGATAGGCAGTATTTT. Its protein product is CAISEGPTDRQYF.

This chain connects TRBV12-3 or TRBV12-4 to TRBJ2-1; TRBD2 agrees at 9 bases. The junction had 9 bases not matched to a gene; V was cut back by 4 bases and J by 2 bases. The CDR3 contains 17 residues. The CDR3, as DNA: TGTGCCAGCAGTTCCCGGGTAGCGGGGGTTACCTACAATGAGCAGTTCTTC. Translated, it gives CASSSRVAGVTYNEQFF.

This clonotype was picked up a small number of times. This rearrangement joins TRBV20-1 to TRBJ2-1; the match to TRBD2 covers 7 bases. CDR1 is DFQATT, CDR2 SNEGSKA, per germline (reference sequence). There are 16 residues in the CDR3. Trimming at V came to 0 bases and at J to 5 bases, leaving 10 bases not matched to a gene. This chain's CDR3 is CSARDHGGRPDNEQFF. In nucleotides, the CDR3 is TGCAGTGCTAGAGATCACGGCGGGAGACCCGACAATGAGCAGTTCTTC.

This clonotype was detected a few times. V and J are TRBV28 and TRBJ2-1; no definite D call. The germline gives CDR1 MDHEN, CDR2 SYDVKM. This CDR3 comprises 12 residues. The V end lost 4 bases, the J end lost 6 bases, and 7 bases lay between the germline ends. The CDR3 spells CASSSVLNEQFF. Here the CDR3 DNA reads TGTGCCAGCAGTTCGGTCCTCAATGAGCAGTTCTTC.